What follows are 32 T cell receptor beta chains derived from one specimen sequenced in a study of blood T cell repertoires in COVID-19. Method: immunoSEQ multiplex PCR; TCRdb's copy keeps in-frame clones and lacks some. This sample carries roughly 80,000 clones, around 83% of them seen once, and the ten largest clones take under 35%. The specimen sequenced was peripheral blood. These receptors came from a human donor in a cohort sampled during active COVID-19.

This chain connects TRBV5-1 to TRBJ2-2; D may be TRBD1 (5 bases). Germline CDR1 is SGHRS and CDR2 is YFSETQ. This CDR3 has 16 residues. V was trimmed by 4 bases and J by 0 bases, leaving 13 bases between them. This chain's CDR3 is CASSLFGAPNTGELFF. CDR3 bases: TGCGCCAGCAGCCTCTTTGGGGCCCCGAACACCGGGGAGCTGTTTTTT.

J is TRBJ2-4 and V is TRBV6-6, with 10 bases lining up with TRBD1. V was clipped by 6 bases and J by 8 bases; unmatched bases: 13. The germline V gene encodes CDR1 MNHNY and CDR2 SVGAGI (reference sequence). The CDR3 is made up of 16 amino acids. This CDR3 reads CASRNPGDRGGHIQYF. CDR3 nucleotide sequence: TGTGCCAGCAGAAACCCCGGGGACAGGGGAGGTCACATTCAGTACTTC.

Points on this clone: Other DNA sequences from this sample encode an identical CDR3 as well. V usage is TRBV5-1 and J usage is TRBJ2-3; TRBD1 agrees at 8 bases. J lost 4 bases, V lost 2 bases, and 3 bases had no gene match. This CDR3 is built from 14 residues. Germline V gives CDR1 SGHRS, CDR2 YFSETQ. CDR3 amino acids: CASSLGQGSDTQYF. The CDR3 region has the DNA TGCGCCAGCAGCTTAGGACAGGGCTCAGATACGCAGTATTTT.

This clone was detected only once. This chain uses TRBV9 with TRBJ2-2; possible D gene TRBD1, 5 bases. Germline-derived CDR1 and CDR2 are SGDLS and YYNGEE. CDR3 length equals 13 residues. Trimming took off 3 bases at V and 6 bases at J, with 9 bases between the two ends. The CDR3 nucleotides read TGTGCCAGCAGCGGACAGTTTGCCGGGGAGCTGTTTTTT. The encoded protein is CASSGQFAGELFF.

This chain uses TRBV19 with TRBJ1-4, with D possibly matching TRBD1 (6 bases). Germline CDR1 reads LNHDA; CDR2 reads SQIVND (reference sequence). This CDR3 spans 15 amino acids. The V and J ends lost 5 bases and 0 bases respectively, with 10 bases between them. The DNA for the CDR3 is TGTGCCAGTAGTCCCAGGGGTTCAACTAATGAAAAACTGTTTTTT. Translated, it gives CASSPRGSTNEKLFF. The full variable domain, rest sourced from reference TRBV19 and TRBJ1-4, is DGGITQSPKYLFRKEGQNVTLSCEQNLNHDAMYWYRQDPGQGLRLIYYSQIVNDFQKGDIAEGYSVSREKKESFPLTVTSAQKNPTAFYLCASSPRGSTNEKLFFGSGTQLSVL.

The chain joins TRBV6-1 to TRBJ2-7; 10 nucleotides match TRBD2. The germline V gene encodes CDR1 MNHNS and CDR2 SASEGT. Trimming took 6 bases from V and 2 from J; bases not matched to a gene: 1. The CDR3 length is 13 residues. The chain's CDR3 is CASRAGGAYEQYF. The CDR3, as DNA: TGTGCCAGCAGAGCGGGGGGGGCCTACGAGCAGTACTTC.

This sequence joins TRBV5-1 and TRBJ2-7; TRBD1 matches 10 bases. The junction had 8 bases not matched to a gene; V was cut back by 1 base and J by 7 bases. CDR3 length: 15 amino acids. Per the germline V gene, CDR1 is SGHRS and CDR2 is YFSETQ. The CDR3 loop reads CASSLTGTGVGEQYF. Written as DNA, the CDR3 is TGCGCCAGCAGCTTGACCGGGACAGGGGTTGGTGAGCAGTACTTC.

This clone was counted once. This chain joins TRBV3-1 (or the pseudogene TRBV3-2) and TRBJ1-6; 8 bases agree with TRBD1. The CDR3 is 14 amino acids. Germline lookup yields CDR1 LGHDT and CDR2 YNNKEL (reference sequence). With V trimmed by 6 bases and J by 6 bases, 4 bases remained unmatched. DNA for the CDR3: TGTGCCAGCAGGCGTCAGGGGGCTAATTCACCCCTCCACTTT. Encoded protein: CASRRQGANSPLHF.

The gene calls are TRBV6-4 and TRBJ2-3, with 7 bases matching TRBD1. The ends lost 7 bases at V and 5 bases at J; junction bases unmatched: 12. The germline V gene has CDR1 MRHNA and CDR2 SNTAGT. The CDR3 contains 15 residues. The CDR3 nucleotides read TGTGCCAGCAAATTGCCGGAACAGGGGATAGATACGCAGTATTTT. Encoded protein: CASKLPEQGIDTQYF.

The CDR3 region has the DNA TGCGCCAGCAGCGGGACAGGAGGAGATACGCAGTATTTT. It translates to CASSGTGGDTQYF. This chain uses TRBV10-1 with TRBJ2-3; 8 bases are a match to TRBD1. J lost 5 bases, V lost 6 bases, and 4 bases had no gene match. Germline lookup yields CDR1 WNHNN and CDR2 SYGVQD (reference sequence). CDR3 length: 13 residues.

The chain is built from TRBV5-6 and TRBJ2-5; 7 bases fit TRBD1. V lost 4 bases to trimming and J lost 5 bases; unmatched junction nucleotides: 8. In germline, CDR1 is SGHDT, CDR2 YYEEEE. This CDR3 is 14 amino acids long. CDR3: CASSRTGIGETQYF. CDR3 nucleotides: TGTGCCAGCAGCCGGACAGGCATTGGGGAGACCCAGTACTTC.

CDR3 DNA sequence: TGTGCCAGCACGCCGGGGGGTGAGACAGATACGCAGTATTTT. This encodes CASTPGGETDTQYF. V is TRBV6-5 and J is TRBJ2-3; TRBD2 agrees at 7 bases. Germline V lookup: CDR1 MNHEY, CDR2 SVGAGI. J lost 3 bases, V lost 7 bases, and 7 bases had no gene match. CDR3 length: 14 amino acids.

The chain combines TRBV19 with TRBJ2-7, with D tentatively TRBD1 (6 bases). With 5 bases removed from V and 0 bases from J, the gap between germline ends came to 11 bases. The length of the CDR3 is 14 residues. Germline V gene data show CDR1 as LNHDA and CDR2 as SQIVND (reference sequence). This chain's CDR3 is CASSQGPVSYEQYF. The CDR3 DNA follows: TGTGCCAGTAGTCAGGGGCCGGTCTCCTACGAGCAGTACTTC. Combining the CDR3 with reference TRBV19 and TRBJ2-7 gives the whole variable domain DGGITQSPKYLFRKEGQNVTLSCEQNLNHDAMYWYRQDPGQGLRLIYYSQIVNDFQKGDIAEGYSVSREKKESFPLTVTSAQKNPTAFYLCASSQGPVSYEQYFGPGTRLTVT.

The rearrangement joins TRBV2 to TRBJ2-7, with 9 bases fitting TRBD1. The CDR3 is made up of 13 amino acids. Per the germline V gene, CDR1 is SNHLY and CDR2 is FYNNEI. Trimming took 6 bases from V and 2 from J; bases not matched to a gene: 2. CDR3 coding DNA: TGTGCCAGCAGCCGGGACAGGGCCTACGAGCAGTACTTC. It translates to CASSRDRAYEQYF.

The rearrangement links TRBV19 to TRBJ2-2; 11 nucleotides align to TRBD2. With V trimmed by 6 bases and J by 5 bases, 8 bases remained unmatched. Germline CDR1 and CDR2: LNHDA and SQIVND (reference sequence). This CDR3 is built from 16 residues. Written as DNA, the CDR3 is TGTGCCAGTAGGATTATAGCGGGGGGGCTAACCGGGGAGCTGTTTTTT. Its protein is CASRIIAGGLTGELFF.

This clone turned up a few times. The rearrangement uses TRBV6-2 or TRBV6-3 and TRBJ2-7, with a weak D call TRBD1 (5 bases). In germline, CDR1 is MNHEY, CDR2 SVGEGT. V shed 1 base and J shed 5 bases, with 6 bases lying between them. This CDR3 region has 12 residues. The chain's CDR3 is CASSYLDNEQYF. Written as DNA, the CDR3 is TGTGCCAGCAGTTACTTGGACAACGAGCAGTACTTC.

CDR3 DNA: TGTGCCAGCAGTTTCGGGTTTCCAGATACGCAGTATTTT. Its translation: CASSFGFPDTQYF. The chain is built from TRBV12-3 or TRBV12-4 and TRBJ2-3; the D is unclear. CDR3 length equals 13 residues. V shed 3 bases and J shed 4 bases, with 8 bases lying between them.

This clone occurred a few times. The rearrangement links TRBV2 to TRBJ2-7, with 7 bases matching TRBD1. Germline V lookup: CDR1 SNHLY, CDR2 FYNNEI. The CDR3 runs 14 residues. J gave up 6 bases and V 5 bases, and 10 bases lay outside the gene matches. The CDR3 spells CASSHRQGQLEQYF. In DNA form, the CDR3 reads TGTGCCAGCAGTCACCGACAGGGACAGCTCGAGCAGTACTTC.

The gene calls are TRBV3-1 (or the pseudogene TRBV3-2) and TRBJ1-6; D is unresolved. This CDR3 has 16 residues. Germline V gives CDR1 LGHDT, CDR2 YNNKEL (reference sequence). Trimming stripped 0 bases from V and 6 bases from J, with 12 bases between. CDR3 region: CASSQDPRAGNSPLHF. In DNA, the CDR3 is TGTGCCAGCAGCCAAGATCCGAGGGCTGGTAATTCACCCCTCCACTTT.

The chain employs TRBV6-6 and TRBJ2-3; 12 positions agree with TRBD1. The CDR3 totals 16 residues. The germline V gene has CDR1 MNHNY and CDR2 SVGAGI (reference sequence). After removal of 6 bases from V and 6 bases from J, the junction contained 10 bases not matched to a gene. CDR3 DNA sequence: TGTGCCAGCAGCCCTCTTCCGGGACAGGGGGCTGATACGCAGTATTTT. Its translation is CASSPLPGQGADTQYF.

As concerns this clone: Other DNA sequences of this sample code for an identical CDR3. This chain joins TRBV5-1 and TRBJ2-7; D remains unclear. The CDR3 has 13 residues. The V and J ends lost 0 bases and 1 base respectively, with 5 bases between them. Germline V gene sequence: CDR1 SGHRS, CDR2 YFSETQ. The CDR3 bases are TGCGCCAGCAGCTTGGCGGAGTCCTACGAGCAGTACTTC. Protein sequence: CASSLAESYEQYF. Combining the CDR3 with reference TRBV5-1 and TRBJ2-7 gives the whole variable domain KAGVTQTPRYLIKTRGQQVTLSCSPISGHRSVSWYQQTPGQGLQFLFEYFSETQRNKGNFPGRFSGRQFSNSRSEMNVSTLELGDSALYLCASSLAESYEQYFGPGTRLTVT.

The chain is built from TRBV15 and TRBJ1-4; D is unclear. This CDR3 is 16 amino acids long. Germline lookup yields CDR1 LNHNV and CDR2 YYDKDF (reference sequence). Trimming took off 1 base at V and 0 bases at J, with 9 bases between the two ends. CDR3 protein: CATSRARGATNEKLFF. CDR3 DNA: TGTGCCACCAGCAGAGCCCGGGGAGCAACTAATGAAAAACTGTTTTTT.

The chain links TRBV6-5 to TRBJ1-4; D unclear. This CDR3 comprises 13 residues. The V and J ends lost 6 bases and 8 bases respectively, with 13 bases between them. Germline-derived CDR1 and CDR2 are MNHEY and SVGAGI. This CDR3 reads CASSRIGGEKLFF. In DNA, the CDR3 is TGTGCCAGCAGCCGGATAGGAGGAGAAAAACTGTTTTTT.

The rearrangement links TRBV29-1 to TRBJ1-2; D perhaps matches TRBD1 (6 bases). Trimming stripped 8 bases from V and 0 bases from J, with 13 bases between. CDR1 is SQVTM, CDR2 ANQGSEA, per germline. This CDR3 region has 13 residues. The CDR3 DNA follows: TGCAGCACCAGGGACACCGCTAACTATGGCTACACCTTC. Protein: CSTRDTANYGYTF.

V is TRBV5-8 and J is TRBJ1-4, with 7 bases matching TRBD1. Germline lookup yields CDR1 SGHTS and CDR2 YDEGEE. The length of the CDR3 is 17 residues. V dropped 3 bases and J dropped 0; count of bases not matched to a gene: 8. DNA for the CDR3: TGTGCCAGCAGCTCGCCGACAGGGACAACAACTAATGAAAAACTGTTTTTT. Residues: CASSSPTGTTTNEKLFF.

Note on this clone: One end of the junction fails to match germline, which may point to a read error. This sequence joins TRBV12-3 or TRBV12-4 and TRBJ2-3; D unclear. The CDR3 runs to 11 residues. The CDR3 reads CASSLTVTQYF. CDR3 nucleotide sequence: TGTGCCAGCAGTTTAACAGTTACGCAGTATTTT.

Only one count was recorded for this clone. V and J are TRBV15 and TRBJ2-5, with TRBD1 matching over 7 bases. The germline gives CDR1 LNHNV, CDR2 YYDKDF (reference sequence). This CDR3 is 17 amino acids long. With V trimmed by 1 base and J by 1 base, 9 bases remained unmatched. The CDR3 sequence: CATSRGWTGDVQETQYF. The CDR3 bases are TGTGCCACCAGCAGAGGTTGGACAGGAGACGTCCAAGAGACCCAGTACTTC.

This chain connects TRBV3-1 (or the pseudogene TRBV3-2) to TRBJ1-2, with D maybe TRBD1 (6 bases). Trimming pared 1 base from V and 6 bases from J, leaving 18 bases between. This CDR3 has 16 amino acids. Germline CDR1 reads LGHDT; CDR2 reads YNNKEL (reference sequence). CDR3 amino acids: CASSQVERGRGHGYTF. The CDR3 DNA is TGTGCCAGCAGCCAAGTAGAACGGGGCAGGGGCCATGGCTACACCTTC.

This chain joins TRBV30 and TRBJ1-2, with TRBD1 identical over 7 bases. This CDR3 region has 13 residues. Germline CDR1 and CDR2: GTSNPN and SVGIG (reference sequence). The trim removed 5 bases at V and 7 bases at J, leaving 10 bases unmatched. The CDR3 nucleotides are TGTGCCTGGTTCCCAGACAGGGATGGTGGCTACACCTTC. Translated: CAWFPDRDGGYTF.

This chain joins TRBV6-5 and TRBJ2-1; perhaps TRBD2 as D (6 bases). This CDR3 spans 12 amino acids. Deletions cut 11 bases from V and 7 bases from J, with 15 bases between. Germline CDR1 MNHEY, CDR2 SVGAGI. The CDR3 nucleotides read TGTGCCTCCCTGGAGGGGTTGAATGAGCAGTTCTTC. Translated: CASLEGLNEQFF.

The chain links TRBV7-6 to TRBJ2-1; D unclear. Germline lookup yields CDR1 SGHVS and CDR2 FNYEAQ. Trimming shortened V by 4 bases and J by 0 bases, and 7 bases separated the two germline ends. The CDR3 has 14 residues. CDR3 sequence reads: CASSSEVSYNEQFF. CDR3 DNA: TGTGCCAGCAGCTCCGAGGTCTCCTACAATGAGCAGTTCTTC.

The V call is TRBV5-1, the J call TRBJ2-5; unclear D gene. This CDR3 has 11 amino acids. CDR1 is SGHRS, CDR2 YFSETQ, per germline. The V end lost 3 bases, the J end lost 4 bases, and 4 bases lay between the germline ends. In DNA form, the CDR3 reads TGCGCCAGCAGCTCCTTAGAGACCCAGTACTTC. Protein sequence: CASSSLETQYF.